One sample yielded the 31 T cell receptor beta chains listed below, sequenced in a study of shared clonotypes between healthy human individuals. Data came from immunoSEQ multiplex PCR; TCRdb stores just in-frame clones and leaves some out. Here the sample spans millions of clones, about 92% being singletons. The specimen was naive CD4+ T cells from PBMCs. Subset specified: CD45RA+ positively selected. Receptors originate from a man younger than 35 in good health. Some clones in this sample may be carry-over from other donors' samples.

In regard to this clone: At one of its ends the junction is not consistent with the germline gene, which may arise from a read error. This chain's CDR3 is CASRYSFYGYTF. CDR3 sequence (DNA): TGTGCCAGCAGATACTCTTTCTATGGCTACACCTTC. The rearrangement joins TRBV6-6 to TRBJ1-2, with D uncertain. Germline values: CDR1 MNHNY, CDR2 SVGAGI (reference sequence). The CDR3 is made up of 12 amino acids.

This chain joins TRBV30 and TRBJ1-1, with D possibly matching TRBD1 (5 bases). V was shortened by 1 base and J by 1 base, with 13 bases between the two germline ends. The CDR3 length is 15 residues. Germline CDR1 GTSNPN, CDR2 SVGIG (reference sequence). The CDR3 region is CAWSAPWQGNTEAFF. The CDR3 coding sequence is TGTGCCTGGAGTGCCCCCTGGCAGGGGAACACTGAAGCTTTCTTT.

This chain joins TRBV2 and TRBJ2-7; D gene unclear. CDR1 is SNHLY, CDR2 FYNNEI, per germline. Trimming took off 6 bases at V and 2 bases at J, with 8 bases between the two ends. The CDR3 runs 12 residues. The CDR3, as DNA: TGTGCCAGCAGGGCAGGCCCCTACGAGCAGTACTTC. Translation: CASRAGPYEQYF.

The gene calls are TRBV28 and TRBJ1-2; D is unresolved. The CDR3 sequence is 13 residues long. Germline V CDR1 and CDR2: MDHEN, SYDVKM. With 5 bases removed from V and 5 bases from J, the gap between germline ends came to 12 bases. The CDR3 loop is CASSTRREYGYTF. The CDR3 bases are TGTGCCAGCAGTACCCGACGGGAGTATGGCTACACCTTC.

This chain links TRBV7-2 with TRBJ2-1; 8 positions match TRBD1. Looked up from germline, CDR1 is SGHTA and CDR2 is FQGNSA. Trimming removed 3 bases from V and 4 bases from J; junction bases left unmatched: 5. The length of the CDR3 is 15 residues. This CDR3 reads CASSFPGQAYNEQFF. The CDR3, as DNA: TGTGCCAGCAGCTTCCCGGGACAGGCTTACAATGAGCAGTTCTTC.

V gene TRBV7-3 combines with J gene TRBJ2-2, with a weak D call TRBD2 (7 bases). Germline lookup yields CDR1 SGHTA and CDR2 FQGTGA. Trimming took off 5 bases at V and 1 base at J, with 17 bases between the two ends. There are 17 residues in the CDR3. The CDR3 reads CASSPGRGGENTGELFF. The CDR3 DNA sequence: TGTGCCAGCAGCCCCGGCCGCGGGGGCGAGAACACCGGGGAGCTGTTTTTT.

V gene TRBV7-2 combines with J gene TRBJ2-3; D is possibly TRBD1 (6 bases). CDR3 length equals 14 residues. Germline CDR1 reads SGHTA; CDR2 reads FQGNSA. The germline V and J ends were trimmed by 3 bases and 9 bases, with 16 bases remaining between them. CDR3 protein: CASSFSQGPGTQYF. The CDR3 DNA reads TGTGCCAGCAGCTTTTCCCAGGGGCCGGGAACGCAGTATTTT.

J is TRBJ2-4 and V is TRBV27, with a tentative D call TRBD2 (7 bases). Germline-derived CDR1 and CDR2 are MNHEY and SMNVEV (reference sequence). V shed 7 bases and J shed 8 bases, with 18 bases lying between them. CDR3 length: 14 residues. The CDR3 spells CASTQRGAGHIQYF. Here the CDR3 DNA reads TGTGCCAGCACCCAACGGGGGGCAGGGCACATTCAGTACTTC.

The chain carries TRBV28 and TRBJ2-2; TRBD1 or TRBD2 may be the D gene (5 bases each). Trimming left V 7 bases short and J 0 bases short, with 12 bases between. This CDR3 has 15 residues. Per germline, CDR1 MDHEN and CDR2 SYDVKM. The CDR3, as DNA: TGTGCCAGCATCCGGGGACGCGCGAACACCGGGGAGCTGTTTTTT. This codes for CASIRGRANTGELFF.

V usage is TRBV5-6 and J usage is TRBJ1-2; D gene uncertain. V was pared by 2 bases and J by 4 bases, with 9 bases between. The CDR3 consists of 13 residues. Germline CDR1 and CDR2: SGHDT and YYEEEE. The CDR3 loop is CASSLPPLYGYTF. The CDR3 DNA reads as TGTGCCAGCAGCTTACCCCCTCTCTATGGCTACACCTTC.

This rearrangement joins TRBV28 to TRBJ1-1; 8 positions agree with TRBD1. Losses at the gene ends were 7 bases for V and 4 bases for J; bases not matched to a gene: 5. Germline CDR1 and CDR2: MDHEN and SYDVKM. This CDR3 has 13 residues. The CDR3 sequence is CASIPRGPTEAFF. The DNA of the CDR3 is TGTGCCAGCATACCCAGGGGGCCCACTGAAGCTTTCTTT.

Remarks on this clone: The same CDR3 arises from other DNA sequences in this sample as well. This chain joins TRBV7-2 and TRBJ2-3; D uncertain. This CDR3 is 14 amino acids long. Trimming cost V 3 bases and J 1 base, with 8 bases left between them. Per the germline V gene, CDR1 is SGHTA and CDR2 is FQGNSA. The DNA for the CDR3 is TGTGCCAGCAGCTTGGGTTCTGGCACAGATACGCAGTATTTT. As protein: CASSLGSGTDTQYF.

The chain uses TRBV25-1 and TRBJ1-2, with a weak D call TRBD1 (5 bases). The CDR3 extends over 13 amino acids. V was shortened by 6 bases and J by 5 bases, with 13 bases between the two germline ends. CDR1 and CDR2 from the germline V gene are MGHDK and SYGVNS. The DNA for the CDR3 is TGTGCCAGCAGAGGGGCAGGTTTTTATGGCTACACCTTC. Translating gives CASRGAGFYGYTF.

This sequence joins TRBV6-5 and TRBJ2-7; 11 bases align to TRBD1. V was clipped by 8 bases and J by 7 bases; unmatched bases: 4. CDR3 length equals 12 residues. Per the germline V gene, CDR1 is MNHEY and CDR2 is SVGAGI. The CDR3 loop reads CASPDRGPEQYF. Here the CDR3 DNA reads TGTGCCAGCCCGGACAGGGGGCCTGAGCAGTACTTC.

The chain combines TRBV7-9 with TRBJ1-6; TRBD1 is a possible D gene (5 bases). Germline CDR1 and CDR2: SEHNR and FQNEAQ (reference sequence). CDR3 length: 16 residues. Trimming removed 5 bases from V and 5 bases from J, with 16 bases in between. In nucleotides, the CDR3 is TGTGCCAGCAGCCCGCCGGGGCCGCCTCATAATTCACCCCTCCACTTT. Protein: CASSPPGPPHNSPLHF.

This chain links TRBV7-2 with TRBJ1-2, with D hard to call. This CDR3 has 17 residues. Trimming removed 0 bases at V and 6 bases at J, with 20 bases between. Germline CDR1 SGHTA, CDR2 FQGNSA. The DNA for the CDR3 is TGTGCCAGCAGCTTAGCGTCTAGCCATGGGCTAGCCGATGGCTACACCTTC. Translating gives CASSLASSHGLADGYTF.

V gene TRBV18 combines with J gene TRBJ2-5, with 7 nucleotides matching TRBD1. The CDR3 contains 14 residues. V lost 3 bases and J lost 5; bases outside the gene matches: 6. Germline CDR1 reads KGHSH; CDR2 reads LQKENI. CDR3 in amino acids: CASSPGTERETQYF. CDR3 DNA sequence: TGTGCCAGCTCACCGGGGACAGAGCGGGAGACCCAGTACTTC.

V is TRBV5-1 and J is TRBJ2-3; the D is unclear. V lost 0 bases and J 3 bases, leaving 11 bases between the germline ends. CDR3 size: 15 residues. The germline V gene has CDR1 SGHRS and CDR2 YFSETQ. CDR3 DNA: TGCGCCAGCAGCTTGGGGAACTTAGGAACAGATACGCAGTATTTT. Residues: CASSLGNLGTDTQYF. Full variable domain (remainder filled in from reference TRBV5-1 and TRBJ2-3): KAGVTQTPRYLIKTRGQQVTLSCSPISGHRSVSWYQQTPGQGLQFLFEYFSETQRNKGNFPGRFSGRQFSNSRSEMNVSTLELGDSALYLCASSLGNLGTDTQYFGPGTRLTVL.

The rearrangement links TRBV19 to TRBJ2-5; D unresolved. The germline CDR1 and CDR2 sequences are LNHDA and SQIVND (reference sequence). CDR3 length: 12 residues. Trimming cost V 4 bases and J 4 bases, with 7 bases left between them. CDR3 sequence reads: CASSRIGETQYF. The CDR3 DNA is TGTGCCAGTAGTAGAATCGGAGAGACCCAGTACTTC.

This rearrangement joins TRBV7-2 to TRBJ2-1, with D perhaps matching TRBD2 (6 bases). Trimming left V 5 bases short and J 2 bases short, with 13 bases between. Germline lookup yields CDR1 SGHTA and CDR2 FQGNSA. The CDR3 extends over 15 amino acids. DNA of the CDR3: TGTGCCAGCAGCCGAATCTCGGGGGCCTACAATGAGCAGTTCTTC. Amino acid sequence: CASSRISGAYNEQFF.

This chain joins TRBV5-1 and TRBJ1-1, with 9 bases fitting TRBD1. The germline CDR1 and CDR2 sequences are SGHRS and YFSETQ. This CDR3 region has 14 residues. V lost 3 bases, J lost 5 bases, and 5 bases stayed unmatched. The CDR3 reads CASSSTGGATEAFF. The CDR3 DNA reads as TGCGCCAGCAGCTCCACAGGGGGCGCAACTGAAGCTTTCTTT.

Note on this clone: The identical CDR3 is also encoded by other nucleotide sequences in the sample. The V and J genes are TRBV14 and TRBJ1-1; no clear D. Germline CDR1 is SGHDN and CDR2 is FVKESK. CDR3 size: 14 residues. Trimming left V 0 bases short and J 4 bases short, with 9 bases between. The CDR3 coding sequence is TGTGCCAGCAGCCAAGATTTGGGGAGCACTGAAGCTTTCTTT. Translation: CASSQDLGSTEAFF. Looking up the rest from reference TRBV14 and TRBJ1-1 gives the full variable domain: EAGVTQFPSHSVIEKGQTVTLRCDPISGHDNLYWYRRVMGKEIKFLLHFVKESKQDESGMPNNRFLAERTGGTYSTLKVQPAELEDSGVYFCASSQDLGSTEAFFGQGTRLTVV.

The chain joins TRBV5-1 to TRBJ1-2; D perhaps matches TRBD1 (6 bases). Germline assignment: CDR1 SGHRS and CDR2 YFSETQ. The CDR3 length is 15 residues. The ends were cut back, 4 bases at V and 3 bases at J, with 16 bases in the middle. The CDR3 sequence is CASSAKDRGDYGYTF. DNA for the CDR3: TGCGCCAGCAGCGCAAAGGACAGAGGAGACTATGGCTACACCTTC.

This rearrangement joins TRBV5-1 to TRBJ1-1; tentative D call: TRBD1 (6 bases). Germline values: CDR1 SGHRS, CDR2 YFSETQ. The CDR3 has 15 amino acids. V lost 9 bases and J lost 3, with 21 bases in between. CDR3 DNA: TGCGCCACGGCGCGGGACAAAGGGCTCGACACTGAAGCTTTCTTT. Translation: CATARDKGLDTEAFF.

This rearrangement joins TRBV5-1 to TRBJ2-1; 11 positions match TRBD2. Germline lookup yields CDR1 SGHRS and CDR2 YFSETQ. This CDR3 comprises 19 residues. V shed 4 bases and J 6 bases; nucleotides not matched to a gene: 18. The chain's CDR3 is CASSLFGSGRAGFTNEQFF. The CDR3, as DNA: TGCGCCAGCAGCCTCTTCGGTAGCGGGAGGGCCGGGTTCACCAATGAGCAGTTCTTC.

The chain recombines TRBV27 with TRBJ2-5; 11 nucleotides align to TRBD2. V was clipped by 4 bases and J by 2 bases; unmatched bases: 3. Germline assignment: CDR1 MNHEY and CDR2 SMNVEV (reference sequence). The CDR3 has 15 amino acids. For the CDR3, the DNA is TGTGCCAGCAGTTCCGGGACTAGCGGACAAGAGACCCAGTACTTC. It is translated as CASSSGTSGQETQYF.

The chain carries TRBV7-9 and TRBJ1-2, with TRBD1 matching 7 bases. The trim removed 4 bases at V and 4 bases at J, leaving 6 bases unmatched. This CDR3 contains 14 residues. CDR1 and CDR2 (germline): SEHNR, FQNEAQ (reference sequence). The CDR3 region has the DNA TGTGCCAGCAGCTCCTTCGACAGGGTCTATGGCTACACCTTC. Its translation is CASSSFDRVYGYTF.

The chain combines TRBV20-1 with TRBJ1-1; the D gene is possibly TRBD1 (5 bases). Deletions cut 0 bases from V and 9 bases from J, with 8 bases between. This CDR3 is built from 11 residues. Per the germline V gene, CDR1 is DFQATT and CDR2 is SNEGSKA (reference sequence). The DNA for the CDR3 is TGCAGTGCTAGAGATACAGGTAAAGCTTTCTTT. Translating it yields CSARDTGKAFF.

This clone was observed once. This chain links TRBV2 with TRBJ2-3; TRBD2 matches 11 bases. V lost 5 bases to trimming and J lost 4 bases; unmatched junction nucleotides: 5. Germline V CDR1 and CDR2: SNHLY, FYNNEI. This CDR3 is built from 15 residues. This CDR3 reads CASSLLAGASDTQYF. CDR3 nucleotide sequence: TGTGCCAGCAGTTTACTAGCGGGAGCATCAGATACGCAGTATTTT.

On this clone: In the same sample, other DNA sequences code for this CDR3. The chain recombines TRBV18 with TRBJ2-7; weak D call: TRBD2 (6 bases). The CDR3 consists of 14 residues. V lost 3 bases, J lost 1 base, and 10 bases lay in between. Germline V gives CDR1 KGHSH, CDR2 LQKENI. This CDR3 reads CASSPGSGSYEQYF. The DNA for the CDR3 is TGTGCCAGCTCACCCGGGAGCGGATCCTACGAGCAGTACTTC. The full variable domain, its missing parts supplied by reference TRBV18 and TRBJ2-7, is NAGVMQNPRHLVRRRGQEARLRCSPMKGHSHVYWYRQLPEEGLKFMVYLQKENIIDESGMPKERFSAEFPKEGPSILRIQQVVRGDSAAYFCASSPGSGSYEQYFGPGTRLTVT.

This rearrangement joins TRBV15 to TRBJ2-2; no definite D call. Trimming shortened V by 0 bases and J by 3 bases, and 8 bases separated the two germline ends. There are 15 residues in the CDR3. Germline CDR1 and CDR2: LNHNV and YYDKDF (reference sequence). The CDR3 DNA follows: TGTGCCACCAGCAGAGAATTAGCAGACACCGGGGAGCTGTTTTTT. This sequence encodes CATSRELADTGELFF. Looking up the rest from reference TRBV15 and TRBJ2-2 gives the full variable domain: DAMVIQNPRYQVTQFGKPVTLSCSQTLNHNVMYWYQQKSSQAPKLLFHYYDKDFNNEADTPDNFQSRRPNTSFCFLDIRSPGLGDTAMYLCATSRELADTGELFFGEGSRLTVL.